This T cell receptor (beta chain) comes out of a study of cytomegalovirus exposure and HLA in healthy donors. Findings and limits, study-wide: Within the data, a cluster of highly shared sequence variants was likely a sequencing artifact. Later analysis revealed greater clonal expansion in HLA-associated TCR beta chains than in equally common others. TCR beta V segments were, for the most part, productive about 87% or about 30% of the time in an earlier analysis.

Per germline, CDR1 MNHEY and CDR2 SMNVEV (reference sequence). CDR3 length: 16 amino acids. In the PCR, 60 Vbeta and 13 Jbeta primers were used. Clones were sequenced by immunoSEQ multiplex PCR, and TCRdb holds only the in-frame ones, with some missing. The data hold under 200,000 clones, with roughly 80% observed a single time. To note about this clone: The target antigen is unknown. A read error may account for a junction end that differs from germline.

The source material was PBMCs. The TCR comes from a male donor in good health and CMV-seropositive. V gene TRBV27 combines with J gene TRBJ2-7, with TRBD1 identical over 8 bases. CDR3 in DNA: TGTGCCAGCAGTTTTACAGGGGGGCCCATTTCCTTCGAGCAGTACTTC. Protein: CASSFTGGPISFEQYF.